The present entry profiles one T cell receptor (beta chain) with its context. The data were taken from a study of T cell responses to AZD1222 COVID-19 vaccine. Produced via immunoSEQ multiplex PCR; TCRdb's table is partial and in-frame only. The sample carries roughly 180,000 clones, 80% to 95% recorded once. CDR3 length: 16 amino acids. Germline V gene data show CDR1 as KGHSH and CDR2 as LQKENI. Trimming shortened V by 3 bases and J by 2 bases, and 14 bases separated the two germline ends. The sequence was obtained from an adult who received the AZD1222 COVID-19 vaccine. The chain uses TRBV18 and TRBJ2-1, with D perhaps being TRBD1 or TRBD2 (5 bases each). This specimen consisted of peripheral blood, obtained 28 days after the second AZD1222 dose. The CDR3 protein is CASSPYMGETYNEQFF. CDR3 DNA sequence: TGTGCCAGCTCACCGTATATGGGGGAAACCTACAATGAGCAGTTCTTC.